This TCR beta chain comes out of a study of beta chain features in type 1 diabetes. Broader study findings: The VDJ junctions of type 1 diabetes patients carried fewer insertions and more deletions. Using cDNA template may skew counts toward highly expressing activated cells. Among all four CD4+ subsets, Type 1 diabetes patients had TCRB CDR3s that were moderately but significantly shorter.

As for this clone: The target antigen is unknown. This same CDR3 is encoded by further DNA sequences in the sample.

This CDR3 region has 13 residues. Germline V gene data show CDR1 as GTSNPN and CDR2 as SVGIG (reference sequence). Trimming removed 2 bases from V and 7 bases from J; junction bases left unmatched: 5. What was sequenced were expressed TCRB transcripts, since all of the isolated RNA had been reverse transcribed. The average read count of naive, central memory and regulatory T cell samples was approximately 3.5 million. The protocol was immunoSEQ multiplex PCR, while the TCRdb copy is restricted to in-frame clones and leaves out a portion. Of about 130,000 clones listed, roughly a tenth are singletons.

This chain joins TRBV30 and TRBJ1-5; 7 nucleotides match TRBD1. The sample taken for sequencing was central memory CD4+ T cells from blood. The source of this sequence is a man aged 18 to 35 in good health. In nucleotides, the CDR3 is TGTGCCTGGAGTCGACAGGGCGGACAGCCCCAGCATTTT. It yields the protein CAWSRQGGQPQHF.